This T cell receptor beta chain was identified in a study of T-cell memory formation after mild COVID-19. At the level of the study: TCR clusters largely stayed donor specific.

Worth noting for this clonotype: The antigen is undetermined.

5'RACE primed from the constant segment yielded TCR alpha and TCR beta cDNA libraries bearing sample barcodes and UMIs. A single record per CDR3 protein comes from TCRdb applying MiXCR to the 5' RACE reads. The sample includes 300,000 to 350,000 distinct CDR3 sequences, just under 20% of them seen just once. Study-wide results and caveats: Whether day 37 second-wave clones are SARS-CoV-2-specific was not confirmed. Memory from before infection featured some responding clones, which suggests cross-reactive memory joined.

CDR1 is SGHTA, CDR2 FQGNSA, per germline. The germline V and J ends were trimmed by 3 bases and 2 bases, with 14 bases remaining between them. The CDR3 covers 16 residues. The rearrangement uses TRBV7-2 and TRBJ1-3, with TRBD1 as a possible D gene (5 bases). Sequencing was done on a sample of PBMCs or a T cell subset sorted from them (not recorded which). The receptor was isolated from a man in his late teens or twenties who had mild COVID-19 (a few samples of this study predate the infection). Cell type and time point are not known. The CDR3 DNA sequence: TGTGCCAGCAGCTTCCGCAGGGTGGGGCCTGGAAACACCATATATTTT. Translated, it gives CASSFRRVGPGNTIYF.